This TCR beta chain was obtained from a study of control samples from healthy donors and cancer patients. TCRdb keeps only in-frame clones here, not all; method: immunoSEQ multiplex PCR. The sample holds about 20,000 clones, 88% seen once. Germline CDR1 and CDR2: SGHTS and YDEGEE. This CDR3 contains 15 residues. Trimming left V 1 base short and J 0 bases short, with 8 bases between. This receptor was identified in a woman aged 55-70 years with head and neck cancer. The chain links TRBV5-8 to TRBJ1-3; maybe TRBD1 (5 bases). The sequenced sample was PBMCs. The CDR3 loop is CASSLFGGSGNTIYF. CDR3 nucleotides: TGTGCCAGCAGCTTGTTCGGGGGCTCTGGAAACACCATATATTTT.